This TCR beta chain derives from a study of T cell repertoires and Cas9 in healthy adults. At the level of the study: SpCas9-reactive CD4 and CD8 T cells were characterized for potency, cytotoxicity and lineage. Overall study findings and caveats: In vitro, SpCas9-reactive Tregs were reported to curb effector T cell proliferation and function.

As regards this clone: Its antigen is unidentified.

The CDR3 totals 14 residues. The germline V gene encodes CDR1 SGHNT and CDR2 YYREEE (reference sequence). V lost 0 bases and J 4 bases, leaving 9 bases between the germline ends. The table came from immunoSEQ multiplex PCR; TCRdb's copy has only in-frame clones and leaves some out. The table shows some 15,000 clones, with 89% occurring only once. The source of this sequence is a human donor in good health. J is TRBJ2-3 and V is TRBV5-4, with D unclear. The sample comprised Tregs (CD4+, CD25+, CD127-, CD137-, CD154-) from PBMCs; culture status not recorded. This chain's CDR3 is CASSLAQMADTQYF. The CDR3 nucleotides read TGTGCCAGCAGCTTGGCCCAAATGGCAGATACGCAGTATTTT.